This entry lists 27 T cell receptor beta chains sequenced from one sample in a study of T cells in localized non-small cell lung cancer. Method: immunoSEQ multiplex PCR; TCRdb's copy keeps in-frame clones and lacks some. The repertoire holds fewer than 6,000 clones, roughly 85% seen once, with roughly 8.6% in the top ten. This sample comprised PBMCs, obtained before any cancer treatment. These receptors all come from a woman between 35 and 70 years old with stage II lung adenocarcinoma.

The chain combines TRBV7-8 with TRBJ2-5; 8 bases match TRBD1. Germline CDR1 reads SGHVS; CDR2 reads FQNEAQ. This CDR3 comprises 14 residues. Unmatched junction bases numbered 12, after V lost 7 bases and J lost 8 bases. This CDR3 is CASTTTRTGITQYF. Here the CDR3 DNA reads TGTGCCAGCACCACAACCCGGACAGGGATAACCCAGTACTTC.

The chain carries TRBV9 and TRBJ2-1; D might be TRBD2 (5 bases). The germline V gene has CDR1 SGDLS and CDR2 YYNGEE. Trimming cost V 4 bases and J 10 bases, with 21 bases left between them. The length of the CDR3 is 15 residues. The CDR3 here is CASSSGGLGVREQFF. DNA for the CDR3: TGTGCCAGCAGCTCCGGCGGACTTGGGGTTCGGGAGCAGTTCTTC.

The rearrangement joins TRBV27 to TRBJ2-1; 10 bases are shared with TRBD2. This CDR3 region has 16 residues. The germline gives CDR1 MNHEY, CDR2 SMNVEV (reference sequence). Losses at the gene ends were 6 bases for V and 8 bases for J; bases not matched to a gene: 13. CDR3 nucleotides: TGTGCCAGCAGCCCCTTACTAGCGGGACGCTATGATGAGCAGTTCTTC. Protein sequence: CASSPLLAGRYDEQFF.

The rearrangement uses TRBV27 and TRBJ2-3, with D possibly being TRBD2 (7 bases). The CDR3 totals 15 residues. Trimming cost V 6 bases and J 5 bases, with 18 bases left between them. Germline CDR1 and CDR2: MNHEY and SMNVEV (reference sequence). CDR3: CASREWGGQGDTQYF. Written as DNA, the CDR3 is TGTGCCAGCAGGGAATGGGGGGGCCAGGGAGATACGCAGTATTTT.

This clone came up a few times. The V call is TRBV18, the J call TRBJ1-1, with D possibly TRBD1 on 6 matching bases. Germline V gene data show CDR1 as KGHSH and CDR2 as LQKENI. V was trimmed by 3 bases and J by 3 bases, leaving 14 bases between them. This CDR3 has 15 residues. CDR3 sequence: CASSPRDTLDTEAFF. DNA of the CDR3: TGTGCCAGCTCACCCCGGGACACCTTGGACACTGAAGCTTTCTTT.

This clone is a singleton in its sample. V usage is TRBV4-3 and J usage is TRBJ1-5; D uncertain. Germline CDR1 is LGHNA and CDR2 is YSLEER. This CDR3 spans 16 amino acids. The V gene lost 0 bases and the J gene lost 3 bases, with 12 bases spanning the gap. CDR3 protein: CASSQDLSRSNQPQHF. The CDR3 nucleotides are TGCGCCAGCAGCCAAGATCTCTCCAGATCCAATCAGCCCCAGCATTTT.

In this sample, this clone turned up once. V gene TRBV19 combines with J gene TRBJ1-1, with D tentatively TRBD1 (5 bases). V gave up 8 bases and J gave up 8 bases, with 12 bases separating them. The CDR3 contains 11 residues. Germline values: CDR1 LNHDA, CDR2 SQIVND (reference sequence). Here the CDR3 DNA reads TGTGCCAGTCGGGGGGGACGGGAAGCTTTCTTT. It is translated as CASRGGREAFF. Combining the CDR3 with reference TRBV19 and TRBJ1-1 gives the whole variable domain DGGITQSPKYLFRKEGQNVTLSCEQNLNHDAMYWYRQDPGQGLRLIYYSQIVNDFQKGDIAEGYSVSREKKESFPLTVTSAQKNPTAFYLCASRGGREAFFGQGTRLTVV.

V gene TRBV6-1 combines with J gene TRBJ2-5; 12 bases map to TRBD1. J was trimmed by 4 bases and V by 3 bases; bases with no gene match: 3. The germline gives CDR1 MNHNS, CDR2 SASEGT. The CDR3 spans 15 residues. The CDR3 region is CASSDGTGGSETQYF. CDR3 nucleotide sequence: TGTGCCAGCAGTGATGGGACAGGGGGCTCAGAGACCCAGTACTTC.

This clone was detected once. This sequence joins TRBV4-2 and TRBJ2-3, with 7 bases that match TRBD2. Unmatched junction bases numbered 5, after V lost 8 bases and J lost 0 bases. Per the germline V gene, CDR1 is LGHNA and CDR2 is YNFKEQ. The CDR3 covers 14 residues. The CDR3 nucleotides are TGTGCCAGCCTCGGCGGGAGAAGCACAGATACGCAGTATTTT. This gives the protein CASLGGRSTDTQYF.

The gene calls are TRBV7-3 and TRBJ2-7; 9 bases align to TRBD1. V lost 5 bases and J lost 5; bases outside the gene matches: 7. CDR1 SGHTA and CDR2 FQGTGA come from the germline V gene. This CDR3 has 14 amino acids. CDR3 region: CASSRGTGTDEQYF. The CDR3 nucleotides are TGTGCCAGCAGCCGCGGGACAGGGACCGACGAGCAGTACTTC.

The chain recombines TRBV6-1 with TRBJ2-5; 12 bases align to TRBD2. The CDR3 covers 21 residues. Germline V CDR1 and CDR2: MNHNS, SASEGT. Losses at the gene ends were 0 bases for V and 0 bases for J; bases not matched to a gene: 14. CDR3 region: CASSEAPGLAGGPRYQETQYF. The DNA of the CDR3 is TGTGCCAGCAGTGAAGCCCCCGGGCTAGCGGGGGGGCCTCGCTACCAAGAGACCCAGTACTTC.

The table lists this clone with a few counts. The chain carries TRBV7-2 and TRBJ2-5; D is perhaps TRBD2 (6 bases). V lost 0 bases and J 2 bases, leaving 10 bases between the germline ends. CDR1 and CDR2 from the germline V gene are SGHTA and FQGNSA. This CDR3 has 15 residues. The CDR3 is CASSLASGPQETQYF. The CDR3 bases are TGTGCCAGCAGCTTAGCTAGCGGCCCGCAAGAGACCCAGTACTTC. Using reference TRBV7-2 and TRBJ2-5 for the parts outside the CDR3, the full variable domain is GAGVSQSPSNKVTEKGKDVELRCDPISGHTALYWYRQSLGQGLEFLIYFQGNSAPDKSGLPSDRFSAERTGGSVSTLTIQRTQQEDSAVYLCASSLASGPQETQYFGPGTRLLVL.

The CDR3 coding sequence is TGTGCCAGCAGCTTACTCAGCGGGGCTGGAAACACCATATATTTT. It codes for CASSLLSGAGNTIYF. This sequence joins TRBV7-2 and TRBJ1-3; D is unclear. Germline CDR1 reads SGHTA; CDR2 reads FQGNSA. The V and J ends lost 2 bases and 2 bases respectively, with 10 bases between them. The CDR3 spans 15 residues.

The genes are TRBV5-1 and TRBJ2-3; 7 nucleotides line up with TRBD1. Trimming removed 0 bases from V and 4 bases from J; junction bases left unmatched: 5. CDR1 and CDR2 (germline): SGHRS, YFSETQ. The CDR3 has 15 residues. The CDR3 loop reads CASSLVAGGPDTQYF. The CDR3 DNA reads TGCGCCAGCAGCTTGGTGGCAGGGGGTCCAGATACGCAGTATTTT.

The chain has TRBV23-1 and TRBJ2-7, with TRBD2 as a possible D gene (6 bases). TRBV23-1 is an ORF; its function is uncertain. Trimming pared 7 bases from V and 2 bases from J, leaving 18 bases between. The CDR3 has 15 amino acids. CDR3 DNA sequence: TGCGCCAGCAATCGCCGGAGCCGGGGGACCTACGAGCAGTACTTC. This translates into CASNRRSRGTYEQYF.

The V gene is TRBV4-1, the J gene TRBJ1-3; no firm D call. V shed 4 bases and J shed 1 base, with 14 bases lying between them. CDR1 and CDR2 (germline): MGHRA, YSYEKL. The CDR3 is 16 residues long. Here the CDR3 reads CASSPAPRTSGNTIYF. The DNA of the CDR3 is TGCGCCAGCAGCCCAGCACCCCGAACGTCTGGAAACACCATATATTTT.

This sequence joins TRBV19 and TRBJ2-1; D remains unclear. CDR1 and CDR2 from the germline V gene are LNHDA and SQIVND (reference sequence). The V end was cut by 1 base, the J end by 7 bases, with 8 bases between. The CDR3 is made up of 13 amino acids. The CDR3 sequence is CASSIAGWNEQFF. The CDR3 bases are TGTGCCAGTAGTATAGCTGGGTGGAATGAGCAGTTCTTC. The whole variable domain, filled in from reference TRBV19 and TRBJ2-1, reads DGGITQSPKYLFRKEGQNVTLSCEQNLNHDAMYWYRQDPGQGLRLIYYSQIVNDFQKGDIAEGYSVSREKKESFPLTVTSAQKNPTAFYLCASSIAGWNEQFFGPGTRLTVL.

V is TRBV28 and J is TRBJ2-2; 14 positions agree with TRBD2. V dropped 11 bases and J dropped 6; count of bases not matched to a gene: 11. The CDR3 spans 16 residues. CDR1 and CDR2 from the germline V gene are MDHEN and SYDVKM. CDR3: CASGTSGRSPPGELFF. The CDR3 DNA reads TGTGCCTCCGGGACTAGCGGGAGAAGTCCCCCCGGGGAGCTGTTTTTT.

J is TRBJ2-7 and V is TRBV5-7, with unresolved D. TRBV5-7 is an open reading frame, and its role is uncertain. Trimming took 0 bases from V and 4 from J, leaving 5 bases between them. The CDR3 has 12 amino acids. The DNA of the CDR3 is TGTGCCAGCAGCTTGGTTCTGTACGAGCAGTACTTC. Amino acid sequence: CASSLVLYEQYF.

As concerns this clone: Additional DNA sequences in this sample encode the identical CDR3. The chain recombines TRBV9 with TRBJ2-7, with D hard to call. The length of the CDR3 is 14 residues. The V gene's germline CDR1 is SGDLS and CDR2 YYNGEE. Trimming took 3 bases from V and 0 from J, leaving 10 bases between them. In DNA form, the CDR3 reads TGTGCCAGCAGCGGGGGTGGCAGCTCCTACGAGCAGTACTTC. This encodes CASSGGGSSYEQYF.

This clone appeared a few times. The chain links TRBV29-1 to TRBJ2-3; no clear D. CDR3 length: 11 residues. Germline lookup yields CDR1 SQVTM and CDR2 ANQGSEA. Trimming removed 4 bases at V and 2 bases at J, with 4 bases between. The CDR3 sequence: CSVVVTDTQYF. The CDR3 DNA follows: TGCAGCGTTGTGGTCACAGATACGCAGTATTTT.

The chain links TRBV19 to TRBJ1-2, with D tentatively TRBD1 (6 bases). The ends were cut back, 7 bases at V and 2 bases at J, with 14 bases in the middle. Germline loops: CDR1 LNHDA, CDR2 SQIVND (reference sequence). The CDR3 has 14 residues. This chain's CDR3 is CASKRGEPNYGYTF. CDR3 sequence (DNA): TGTGCCAGTAAGAGGGGGGAGCCCAACTATGGCTACACCTTC.

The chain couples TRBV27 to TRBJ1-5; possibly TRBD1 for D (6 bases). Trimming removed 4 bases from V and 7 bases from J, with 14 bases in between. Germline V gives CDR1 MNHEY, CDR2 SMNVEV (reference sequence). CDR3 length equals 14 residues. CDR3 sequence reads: CASSYTGFAQPQHF. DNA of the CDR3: TGTGCCAGCAGTTACACAGGGTTTGCCCAGCCCCAGCATTTT.

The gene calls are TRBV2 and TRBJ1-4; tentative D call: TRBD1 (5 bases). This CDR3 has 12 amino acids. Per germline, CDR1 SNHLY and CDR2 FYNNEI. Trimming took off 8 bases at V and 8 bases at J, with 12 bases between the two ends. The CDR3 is CASRREGEKLFF. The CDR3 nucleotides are TGTGCCAGCCGCAGGGAGGGGGAAAAACTGTTTTTT.

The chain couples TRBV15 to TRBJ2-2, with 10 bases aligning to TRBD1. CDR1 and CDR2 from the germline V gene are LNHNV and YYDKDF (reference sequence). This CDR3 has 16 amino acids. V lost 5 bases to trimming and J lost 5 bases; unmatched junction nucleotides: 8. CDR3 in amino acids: CATSPGGGQGTGELFF. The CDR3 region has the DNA TGTGCCACCAGCCCCGGCGGGGGACAGGGGACCGGGGAGCTGTTTTTT.

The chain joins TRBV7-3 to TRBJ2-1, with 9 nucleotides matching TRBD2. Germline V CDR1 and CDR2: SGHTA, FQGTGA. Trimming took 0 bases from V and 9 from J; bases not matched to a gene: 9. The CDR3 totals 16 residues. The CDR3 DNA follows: TGTGCCAGCAGCTTAACGACTGGTAGCGGGAGCTTTGAGCAGTTCTTC. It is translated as CASSLTTGSGSFEQFF.

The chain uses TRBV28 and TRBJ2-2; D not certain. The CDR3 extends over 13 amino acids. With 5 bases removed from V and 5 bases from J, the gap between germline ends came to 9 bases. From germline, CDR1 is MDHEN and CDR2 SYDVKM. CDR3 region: CASSRAGTGELFF. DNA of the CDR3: TGTGCCAGCAGTCGGGCCGGTACCGGGGAGCTGTTTTTT. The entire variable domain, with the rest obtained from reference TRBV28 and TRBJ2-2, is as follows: DVKVTQSSRYLVKRTGEKVFLECVQDMDHENMFWYRQDPGLGLRLIYFSYDVKMKEKGDIPEGYSVSREKKERFSLILESASTNQTSMYLCASSRAGTGELFFGEGSRLTVL.